This T cell receptor (beta chain) comes out of a study of Ad26.COV2.S vaccination and SARS-CoV-2 variants. A remark on this clone: Its antigen is not known.

Study results and caveats: While placebo recipients had lower spike-specific TCR breadth, vaccine recipients had more.

TCRdb keeps only in-frame clones here, not all; method: immunoSEQ multiplex PCR. Of approximately 150,000 clones listed, about nine tenths are singletons. This clonotype was sampled from a human donor who had recovered from COVID-19. Specimen: peripheral blood, collected after recovery from COVID-19.

The CDR3 coding sequence is TGTGCCACCAGCTCAATGACAGGGGGGTTTGTCTACACCTTC. Protein: CATSSMTGGFVYTF. This chain uses TRBV15 with TRBJ1-2; 9 bases match TRBD1. The CDR3 contains 14 residues. Per germline, CDR1 LNHNV and CDR2 YYDKDF (reference sequence). V lost 5 bases and J lost 10; bases outside the gene matches: 11.